Here is one T cell receptor (beta chain) with its context. The entry originates in a study of early T cells in non-severe SARS-CoV-2 infection. Individual cDNA molecules received unique molecular identifiers during library preparation. TCRdb re-analysed the 5' RACE reads in MiXCR, keeping a single row per CDR3 protein. The sample has roughly 90,000 distinct CDR3 sequences; over 12% are singletons. What was sequenced was whole blood. This receptor was obtained from an adult who was a healthcare worker with PCR-confirmed SARS-CoV-2 infection or an uninfected control (not recorded which).

The chain's CDR3 is CASSLRTGGSYNEQFF. In nucleotides, the CDR3 is TGTGCCAGCAGCTTGAGGACAGGGGGCTCCTACAATGAGCAGTTCTTC. The chain uses TRBV5-4 and TRBJ2-1; 10 bases line up with TRBD1. The J segment lost 0 bases and the V segment lost 1 base, leaving 1 base of the junction unmatched. Germline CDR1 is SGHNT and CDR2 is YYREEE (reference sequence). This CDR3 region has 16 residues.